This entry features one T cell receptor (beta chain) sequence. PCR involved 60 Vbeta and 13 Jbeta primers. Profiled with immunoSEQ multiplex PCR; TCRdb holds only in-frame clones, not every one. The table has around 100,000 clones, about four fifths seen once. The CDR3 length is 14 residues. Germline trimming cut 0 bases from V and 4 bases from J; bases unmatched to any gene: 2. Germline-derived CDR1 and CDR2 are SGDLS and YYNGEE. This specimen comes from a study of cytomegalovirus exposure and HLA in healthy donors. Study-wide context: From HLA-typed donors, an early data release held 70 million to 95 million unique TCRs.

The sequence came from a woman aged 18-29 years in good health and CMV-seropositive. Sequenced: PBMCs. The chain employs TRBV9 and TRBJ2-7; TRBD2 matches 9 bases. CDR3 DNA: TGTGCCAGCAGCGTAGGTAGCGGGAGTTACGAGCAGTACTTC. Protein product: CASSVGSGSYEQYF.